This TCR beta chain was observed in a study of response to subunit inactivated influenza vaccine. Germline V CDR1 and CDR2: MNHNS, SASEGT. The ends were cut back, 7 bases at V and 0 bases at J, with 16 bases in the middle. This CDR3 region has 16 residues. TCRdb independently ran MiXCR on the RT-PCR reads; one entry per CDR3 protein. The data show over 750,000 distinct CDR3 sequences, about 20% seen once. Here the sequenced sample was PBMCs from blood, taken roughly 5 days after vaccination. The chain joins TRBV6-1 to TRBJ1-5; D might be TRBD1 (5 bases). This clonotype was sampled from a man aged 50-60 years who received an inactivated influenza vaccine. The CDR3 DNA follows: TGTGCCAGCACCCCCAGTCGGGGGATTAGCAATCAGCCCCAGCATTTT. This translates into CASTPSRGISNQPQHF.